This T cell receptor beta chain was captured in a study of blood T cell repertoires in COVID-19. For the study at large: Some COVID-19 samples were acute and others convalescent; all came from the United States, Italy and Spain. The cDNA or gDNA used as material had been derived from T cells, B-cell-depleted T cells, or PBMCs.

In the original workflow: Nucleated cell number was recorded as an estimate derived from reference gene primer amplification. Method: immunoSEQ multiplex PCR; TCRdb's copy keeps in-frame clones and lacks some. The D gene and trimming were derived from the DNA, and the V and J assignments and clone size from that table. The sample records 150,000 to 200,000 clones, around three quarters being singletons. The V end lost 7 bases, the J end lost 1 base, and 14 bases lay between the germline ends. CDR1 and CDR2 (germline): MDHEN, SYDVKM. This CDR3 spans 15 amino acids. The source of this sequence is a man between 60 and 75 years old with active or convalescent COVID-19. The material sequenced was peripheral blood. The V call is TRBV28, the J call TRBJ1-5; possible D gene TRBD1, 6 bases. In DNA form, the CDR3 reads TGTGCCAGCACAGGGGTTACCCTCAGCAATCAGCCCCAGCATTTT. Translated: CASTGVTLSNQPQHF.